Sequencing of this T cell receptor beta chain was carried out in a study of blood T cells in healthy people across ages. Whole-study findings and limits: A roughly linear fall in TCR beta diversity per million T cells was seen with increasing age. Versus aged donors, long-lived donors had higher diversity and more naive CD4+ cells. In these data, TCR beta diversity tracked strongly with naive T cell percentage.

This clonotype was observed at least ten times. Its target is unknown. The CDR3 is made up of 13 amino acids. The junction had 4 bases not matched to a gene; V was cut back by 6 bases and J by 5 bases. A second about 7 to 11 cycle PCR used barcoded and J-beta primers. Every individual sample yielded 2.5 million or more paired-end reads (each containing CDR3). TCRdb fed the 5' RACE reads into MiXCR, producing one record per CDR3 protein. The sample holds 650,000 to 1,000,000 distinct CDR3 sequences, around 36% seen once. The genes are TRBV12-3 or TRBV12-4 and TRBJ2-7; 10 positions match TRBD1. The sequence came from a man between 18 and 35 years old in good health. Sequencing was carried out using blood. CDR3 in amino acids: CASSRTGGNEQYF. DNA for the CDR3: TGTGCCAGCAGCCGGACAGGGGGAAACGAGCAGTACTTC.